A selection of T cell receptor beta chains follows, all from one sample in a study of technical replicates of blood from a few donors. TCRdb's copy holds only in-frame clones and misses some; the assay was immunoSEQ multiplex PCR. The sample consists of more than 90,000 clones, around 96% of them appearing once. The sequenced material came from T cells isolated from PBMCs. The receptors were gathered from a human donor in good health. Each CDR3 is given with its conserved first and last residue. D genes are given only for firm matches. Size is stated for part of the rows, as once, few or many counts, or as a class when the clone is expanded.

clone_size | j_call | d_call | v_call | cdr3_nt | cdr3_aa
NA | TRBJ2-3 | TRBD1 | TRBV12-5 | TGTGCTAGTGGCCGGGACAGGGAAATTTATACGCAGTATTTT | CASGRDREIYTQYF
NA | TRBJ2-2 | NA | TRBV5-6 | TGTGCCAGCAGAGTGATAGGGGGGGCCGGGGAGCTGTTTTTT | CASRVIGGAGELFF
NA | TRBJ1-1 | NA | TRBV19 | TGTGCCAGTAGTATAAGGAACAGCGTCAAAACTATTGAGGGAGCTTTCTTT | CASSIRNSVKTIEGAFF
NA | TRBJ1-4 | NA | TRBV28 | TGTGCCAGCAGTTTGTACAGGGAAGTAGAAAAACTGTTTTTT | CASSLYREVEKLFF
NA | TRBJ2-5 | TRBD2 | TRBV16 | TGTGCCAGCAGCCCCGCATTTCTTAGCGGGAGAAGACTAGAGACCCAGTACTTC | CASSPAFLSGRRLETQYF
NA | TRBJ2-7 | TRBD2 | TRBV4-1 | TGCGCCAGCAGCCACCGACTAGCGGGGACCTACGAGCAGTACTTC | CASSHRLAGTYEQYF
NA | TRBJ1-1 | NA | TRBV6-5 | TGTGCCAGCAGAAAAACTTTCAGCGCTGAAGCTTTCTTT | CASRKTFSAEAFF
NA | TRBJ2-3 | NA | TRBV2 | TGTGCCAGCAGATCGGTCGGTCGGGATACGCAGTATTTT | CASRSVGRDTQYF
NA | TRBJ2-3 | TRBD2 | TRBV10-3 | TGTGCCATCAGAGATACCGGGACTAGTACAGATACGCAGTATTTT | CAIRDTGTSTDTQYF
NA | TRBJ2-5 | NA | TRBV2 | TGTGCCAGCACGACCCGCTTAGCCGAGACCCAGTACTTC | CASTTRLAETQYF
NA | TRBJ2-5 | TRBD1 | TRBV7-2 | TGTGCCAGCAGCCCCTTAACCGGGACAGAGGGAGAGACCCAGTACTTC | CASSPLTGTEGETQYF
NA | TRBJ2-1 | NA | TRBV5-1 | TGCGCCAGCAGCAAAGGACAGTCCTACAATGAGCAGTTCTTC | CASSKGQSYNEQFF
NA | TRBJ1-5 | TRBD1 | TRBV18 | TGTGCCAGCTCGCCCGGATCCGGGACAGGGGGCGTTCAGCCCCAGCATTTT | CASSPGSGTGGVQPQHF
once | TRBJ2-7 | NA | TRBV4-2 | TGTGCCAGCAGCCCCGATAGAAGTGAGCAGTACTTC | CASSPDRSEQYF
NA | TRBJ1-1 | NA | TRBV29-1 | TGCAGCGTCCTCTTGAACACTGAAGCTTTCTTT | CSVLLNTEAFF
NA | TRBJ2-7 | TRBD2 | TRBV4-2 | TGTGCCAGCAGCCGCGGACTAGCGGGAGAGTACGAGCAGTACTTC | CASSRGLAGEYEQYF
NA | TRBJ2-7 | NA | TRBV14 | TGTGCCAGCAGCCAAGTCGACAGTAGGGCCTACGAGCAGTACTTC | CASSQVDSRAYEQYF
NA | TRBJ2-7 | NA | TRBV2 | TGTGCCAGCACCAGAGTGGCAGCGACCTACGAGCAGTACTTC | CASTRVAATYEQYF
NA | TRBJ1-1 | NA | TRBV7-2 | TGTGCCAGCAGCCAACGGTCTGCGAACACTGAAGCTTTCTTT | CASSQRSANTEAFF
NA | TRBJ2-7 | NA | TRBV19 | TGTGCCAGTAGTACCGGACAACTCTACGAGCAGTACTTC | CASSTGQLYEQYF
NA | TRBJ2-3 | NA | TRBV19 | TGTGCCAGTGATCACGGAGAGCCAGTTTATAGCACAGATACGCAGTATTTT | CASDHGEPVYSTDTQYF
NA | TRBJ2-7 | TRBD1 | TRBV6-1 | TGTGCCAGTGACAGGGCATCCTACGAGCAGTACTTC | CASDRASYEQYF
NA | TRBJ2-6 | NA | TRBV6-1 | TGTGCCAGCAGTGAACGTCGGGTCTCTGGGGCCAACGTCCTGACTTTC | CASSERRVSGANVLTF
NA | TRBJ2-1 | TRBD2 | TRBV18 | TGTGCCAGCTCACAAACTAGCGGTGAATACAATGAGCAGTTCTTC | CASSQTSGEYNEQFF
NA | TRBJ2-1 | NA | TRBV27 | TGTGCCAGCAGGGGAGGAGGGAATGAGCAGTTCTTC | CASRGGGNEQFF
NA | TRBJ2-7 | NA | TRBV5-1 | TGCGCCAGCAGCTTTATCGGGACATACGACGAGCAGTACTTC | CASSFIGTYDEQYF
NA | TRBJ1-3 | NA | TRBV7-8 | TGTGCCAGCAGCCCATATGACATCTCTGGAAACACCATATATTTT | CASSPYDISGNTIYF
NA | TRBJ2-5 | TRBD2 | TRBV5-4 | TGTGCCAGCGCCCATCCGACTAGCTTACAAGAGACCCAGTACTTC | CASAHPTSLQETQYF
NA | TRBJ1-5 | NA | TRBV19 | TGTGCCAGTAGCACCTTAGACGGGTACAATCAGCCCCAGCATTTT | CASSTLDGYNQPQHF
NA | TRBJ1-3 | NA | TRBV9 | TGTGCCAGCAGCCCCAGGTCTCTCTCTGGAAACACCATATATTTT | CASSPRSLSGNTIYF
few | TRBJ1-5 | TRBD1 | TRBV6-6 | TGTGCCAGCAGTTTAGGACAGGGGAGGAAGCCCCAGCATTTT | CASSLGQGRKPQHF
NA | TRBJ2-5 | TRBD1 | TRBV13 | TGTGCCAGCAGCTTAGGCCCAGGGGGAGAGACCCAGTACTTC | CASSLGPGGETQYF
NA | TRBJ2-7 | TRBD2 | TRBV29-1 | TGCAGCGCCGCGGTAATAGCGGGGGCCTACGAGCAGTACTTC | CSAAVIAGAYEQYF
NA | TRBJ2-1 | NA | TRBV18 | TGTGCCAGCTCACCAGATCGGGGGGCGGTTTTAGGCAATGAGCAGTTCTTC | CASSPDRGAVLGNEQFF
NA | TRBJ2-1 | NA | TRBV5-6 | TGTGCCAGCAGCTTAGGGGGAATCTCCTACAATGAGCAGTTCTTC | CASSLGGISYNEQFF
few | TRBJ1-2 | TRBD1 | TRBV9 | TGTGCCAGCAGCGTAGGAGGGGGCGCCTATGGCTACACCTTC | CASSVGGGAYGYTF
once | TRBJ2-1 | NA | TRBV27 | TGTGCCAGCTCTCCCGTCCCTTATGAGCAGTTCTTC | CASSPVPYEQFF
NA | TRBJ1-4 | NA | TRBV12-5 | TGTGCTAGTGGTTTCTCCGCTACAGGAGCAACTAATGAAAAACTGTTTTTT | CASGFSATGATNEKLFF
NA | TRBJ2-7 | TRBD1 | TRBV7-2 | TGTGCCAGCAGCTCAGGGGGTTTCTTGTACGAGCAGTACTTC | CASSSGGFLYEQYF
NA | TRBJ2-7 | TRBD2 | TRBV5-4 | TGTGCCAGCAGCTTGTCAGCGGGAGTTCAAGAGCAGTACTTC | CASSLSAGVQEQYF
NA | TRBJ1-2 | NA | TRBV25-1 | TGTGCCAGCAGCGGACAGTCCTATGGCTACACCTTC | CASSGQSYGYTF
NA | TRBJ2-5 | TRBD2 | TRBV27 | TGTGCCAGCAGTCCTGGGGGGGGGAGTAGGCCGACCCAGTACTTC | CASSPGGGSRPTQYF
NA | TRBJ1-5 | NA | TRBV6-5 | TGTGCCAGCAGTTCGTGGGTCGGGTACAATCAGCCCCAGCATTTT | CASSSWVGYNQPQHF
NA | TRBJ2-7 | NA | TRBV6-5 | TGTGCCAGCAGTTCCGGGATACCATACGAGCAGTACTTC | CASSSGIPYEQYF
few | TRBJ2-1 | NA | TRBV9 | TGTGCCAGCAGCGTAGGGGCTAGCGAACTCTACAATGAGCAGTTCTTC | CASSVGASELYNEQFF
NA | TRBJ2-7 | TRBD1 | TRBV28 | TGTGCCAGCGTGGAGACCGGGACAGGGAGGCACGAGCAGTACTTC | CASVETGTGRHEQYF
NA | TRBJ2-5 | TRBD1 | TRBV27 | TGTGCCAGCAGTTTACAGGGGGCGCGAGAGCAGTACTTC | CASSLQGAREQYF
NA | TRBJ1-5 | NA | TRBV7-8 | TGTGCCAGCAGCCCGACATCCGTTAAAGATCAGCCCCAGCATTTT | CASSPTSVKDQPQHF
NA | TRBJ1-1 | NA | TRBV18 | TGTGCCAGCTCACCAGTTGAGGTTTTGAACACTGAAGCTTTCTTT | CASSPVEVLNTEAFF
NA | TRBJ1-1 | NA | TRBV4-2 | TGTGCCAGCAGCCCCCTCGAAGCTGGCACTGAAGCTTTCTTT | CASSPLEAGTEAFF
NA | TRBJ1-2 | TRBD1 | TRBV7-9 | TGTGCCAGCAGCTGGACACTCCCGGGACAGGGCAATGGCTACACCTTC | CASSWTLPGQGNGYTF
NA | TRBJ1-4 | NA | TRBV29-1 | TGCAGCGGCGACAGTAATGAAAAACTGTTTTTT | CSGDSNEKLFF
NA | TRBJ2-3 | NA | TRBV23-1 | TGCGCCAGCAGTCAAAGGCGCGGCGACTTCTGCACAGATACGCAGTATTTT | CASSQRRGDFCTDTQYF
NA | TRBJ2-7 | TRBD2 | TRBV5-4 | TGTGCCAGCAGCTTGGCTAGCGGGACCTACGAGCAGTACTTC | CASSLASGTYEQYF